This T cell receptor beta chain was captured by sequencing in a study of blood T cell repertoires in COVID-19. The junction had 3 bases not matched to a gene; V was cut back by 6 bases and J by 1 base. The CDR3 consists of 15 residues. Per the germline V gene, CDR1 is MNHEY and CDR2 is SMNVEV (reference sequence). Sequenced by immunoSEQ multiplex PCR; TCRdb stores in-frame clones only, minus some. The sample has about 260,000 clones; 87% are singletons. This TCR came from a woman aged 40 to 50 who had recovered from COVID-19. The chain is built from TRBV27 and TRBJ2-3; 11 bases are shared with TRBD2. Sequencing was performed on peripheral blood. The CDR3 bases are TGTGCCAGCAGACCACTAGCGGGGGGCACAGATACGCAGTATTTT. Amino acid sequence: CASRPLAGGTDTQYF.